This T cell receptor beta chain appears in the sequencing data of a study of cytomegalovirus exposure and HLA in healthy donors. PCR primers comprised 60 Vbeta and 13 Jbeta primers. Only in-frame clones appear in the TCRdb table, and some are missing; sequencing was by immunoSEQ multiplex PCR. The sample table includes tens of thousands of clones. The CDR3 sequence is 12 residues long. The V gene end was trimmed by 0 bases and the J gene end by 10 bases; junction bases not matched to a gene: 3. In germline, CDR1 is SGHTS, CDR2 YDEGEE. Notes on this clone: Its target is unknown.

Study outcomes and limitations: Most subjects' HLA-A and HLA-B alleles were reportedly predicted from TCR beta sequences. Confirmation was obtained in vitro that a few CMV-associated chains are specific for CMV antigens. A prior analysis recorded that most TCR beta V segments were productive about 87% or about 30% of the time.

Sequenced sample: PBMCs. The rearrangement joins TRBV5-8 to TRBJ2-7, with 8 bases fitting TRBD1. The origin of this receptor is a man in his forties in good health and CMV-seronegative. CDR3 in amino acids: CASSLVGTGQYF. The CDR3 DNA sequence: TGTGCCAGCAGCTTGGTGGGGACAGGACAGTACTTC.